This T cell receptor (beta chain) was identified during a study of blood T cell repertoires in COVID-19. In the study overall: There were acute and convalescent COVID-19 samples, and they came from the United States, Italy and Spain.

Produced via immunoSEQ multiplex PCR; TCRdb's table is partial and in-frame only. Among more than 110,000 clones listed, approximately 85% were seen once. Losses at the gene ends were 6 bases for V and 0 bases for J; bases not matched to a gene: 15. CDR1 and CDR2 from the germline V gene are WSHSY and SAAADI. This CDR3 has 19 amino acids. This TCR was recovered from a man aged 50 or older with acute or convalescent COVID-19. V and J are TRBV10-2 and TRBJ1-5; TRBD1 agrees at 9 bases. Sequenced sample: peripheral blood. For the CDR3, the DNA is TGCGCCAGCAGGGAACACTCCGGGACAGGGACATATAGCAATCAGCCCCAGCATTTT. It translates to CASREHSGTGTYSNQPQHF.